These 17 T cell receptor beta chains were all obtained from the same sample, sequenced in a study of blood T cell repertoires in COVID-19. TCRdb's copy holds only in-frame clones and misses some; the assay was immunoSEQ multiplex PCR. The sample yields approximately 260,000 clones, roughly 84% seen once. Source material: PBMCs or T cells enriched from blood (not recorded which). Source of these receptors: a man aged 50 to 60 who had recovered from COVID-19.

The chain employs TRBV5-1 and TRBJ1-2; TRBD1 might be the D (6 bases). The germline V gene has CDR1 SGHRS and CDR2 YFSETQ. The CDR3 extends over 15 amino acids. The V end was cut by 4 bases, the J end by 3 bases, with 16 bases between. The CDR3 sequence is CASSTGGAQDYGYTF. The CDR3 region has the DNA TGCGCCAGCAGCACTGGGGGGGCTCAGGACTATGGCTACACCTTC.

This clone occurred a few times. V and J are TRBV10-3 and TRBJ2-7; 12 positions match TRBD2. Trimming at V came to 4 bases and at J to 3 bases, leaving 4 bases not matched to a gene. CDR1 and CDR2 from the germline V gene are ENHRY and SYGVKD. This CDR3 spans 15 amino acids. In nucleotides, the CDR3 is TGTGCCATCAGTGGGACTAGCGGGGTCAACTACGAGCAGTACTTC. It translates to CAISGTSGVNYEQYF.

A single count supports this clone. The chain carries TRBV9 and TRBJ1-1, with D possibly TRBD1 on 5 matching bases. The CDR3 contains 14 residues. Germline V gene lookup returns CDR1 SGDLS and CDR2 YYNGEE. The V end lost 0 bases, the J end lost 5 bases, and 11 bases lay between the germline ends. CDR3 DNA sequence: TGTGCCAGCAGCGTAGGAATCAGGGTGACTGAAGCTTTCTTT. Translated, it gives CASSVGIRVTEAFF.

V and J are TRBV7-9 and TRBJ2-7, with D possibly matching TRBD1 (6 bases). This CDR3 spans 13 amino acids. Germline lookup yields CDR1 SEHNR and CDR2 FQNEAQ (reference sequence). V was shortened by 5 bases and J by 5 bases, with 13 bases between the two germline ends. The DNA of the CDR3 is TGTGCCAGCAGCCCCACAGGGACCAACGAGCAGTACTTC. Translation gives CASSPTGTNEQYF.

The chain is built from TRBV5-1 and TRBJ2-3; maybe TRBD2 (5 bases). Trimming left V 7 bases short and J 0 bases short, with 12 bases between. This CDR3 comprises 14 residues. Germline CDR1 is SGHRS and CDR2 is YFSETQ. The CDR3 loop reads CASGSETSTDTQYF. CDR3 nucleotides: TGCGCCAGCGGGAGCGAAACCAGCACAGATACGCAGTATTTT.

This sequence joins TRBV2 and TRBJ1-5; possible D gene TRBD1, 6 bases. This CDR3 is built from 14 residues. Trimming stripped 8 bases from V and 9 bases from J, with 20 bases between. Germline loops: CDR1 SNHLY, CDR2 FYNNEI. The DNA for the CDR3 is TGTGCCAGCTCGACACCGGGGGGCATTTGGCCCCAGCATTTT. Protein sequence: CASSTPGGIWPQHF.

This clone was seen once. The chain carries TRBV7-2 and TRBJ2-3; possibly TRBD2 for D (6 bases). CDR1 and CDR2 (germline): SGHTA, FQGNSA. The CDR3 consists of 16 residues. V was shortened by 1 base and J by 0 bases, with 11 bases between the two germline ends. The CDR3 protein is CASSLGSGASTDTQYF. The CDR3 DNA is TGTGCCAGCAGCTTAGGTTCGGGAGCCAGCACAGATACGCAGTATTTT.

Comment on this clone: The same CDR3 is also encoded by other DNA sequences in this sample. This chain connects TRBV28 to TRBJ2-7; D unresolved. The V gene's germline CDR1 is MDHEN and CDR2 SYDVKM. The CDR3 covers 12 residues. Trimming left V 1 base short and J 4 bases short, with 5 bases between. Written as DNA, the CDR3 is TGTGCCAGCAGTTTATCCGGTTACGAGCAGTACTTC. It yields the protein CASSLSGYEQYF.

CDR3 sequence (DNA): TGCGCCAGCAGTGAGTCAGTTCCAGGGGGACGTGATCAGCCCCAGCATTTT. Amino acids: CASSESVPGGRDQPQHF. V gene TRBV10-2 combines with J gene TRBJ1-5; 7 bases fit TRBD1. V shed 0 bases, J shed 5 bases, and the junction held 10 bases outside the gene matches. Germline-derived CDR1 and CDR2 are WSHSY and SAAADI. This CDR3 is built from 17 residues.

The rearrangement joins TRBV18 to TRBJ1-1; D remains ambiguous. V was pared by 6 bases and J by 1 base, with 9 bases between. CDR1 KGHSH and CDR2 LQKENI come from the germline V gene. The CDR3 is 13 residues long. This CDR3 reads CASSPKENTEAFF. Here the CDR3 DNA reads TGTGCCAGCTCGCCTAAAGAGAACACTGAAGCTTTCTTT.

The rearrangement joins TRBV2 to TRBJ2-5; 7 bases match TRBD2. Germline CDR1 and CDR2: SNHLY and FYNNEI. The CDR3 runs to 15 residues. Trimming cost V 3 bases and J 1 base; bases outside gene matches: 5. CDR3 sequence: CASSEEGGSQETQYF. In DNA form, the CDR3 reads TGTGCCAGCAGTGAGGAGGGAGGGTCCCAAGAGACCCAGTACTTC.

V gene TRBV5-1 combines with J gene TRBJ1-6; perhaps TRBD1 as D (6 bases). The CDR3 sequence is 16 residues long. Deletions cut 5 bases from V and 0 bases from J, with 12 bases between. CDR1 and CDR2 from the germline V gene are SGHRS and YFSETQ. The CDR3 bases are TGCGCCAGCAGTTTTACAGGGAGCTCCTATAATTCACCCCTCCACTTT. Its translation is CASSFTGSSYNSPLHF.

Remarks on this clone: Sequence at one end of the junction differs from germline and may be a read error. The chain is built from TRBV10-1 and TRBJ2-3; 7 bases fit TRBD1. The CDR3 is 16 amino acids. Germline CDR1 is WNHNN and CDR2 is SYGVQD (reference sequence). CDR3 in amino acids: CASSESTGMVTETQYF. The DNA for the CDR3 is TGCGCCAGCAGTGAGTCGACAGGGATGGTGACAGAAACGCAGTATTTT.

The V and J genes are TRBV5-4 and TRBJ1-4, with 9 nucleotides matching TRBD1. This CDR3 comprises 15 residues. Germline V gene data show CDR1 as SGHNT and CDR2 as YYREEE (reference sequence). V gave up 2 bases and J gave up 7 bases; unmatched junction bases: 6. CDR3 protein: CASSFGGTGIEKLFF. CDR3 coding DNA: TGTGCCAGCAGCTTCGGGGGGACAGGGATTGAAAAACTGTTTTTT.

This rearrangement joins TRBV15 to TRBJ2-1; TRBD1 matches at 11 bases. The CDR3 totals 16 residues. With V trimmed by 0 bases and J by 9 bases, 7 bases remained unmatched. Germline V gene data show CDR1 as LNHNV and CDR2 as YYDKDF (reference sequence). CDR3 loop: CATSRDRGQGAGEQFF. The CDR3 DNA reads TGTGCCACCAGCAGAGATCGCGGACAGGGGGCAGGTGAGCAGTTCTTC.

The chain joins TRBV2 to TRBJ2-1; 12 positions agree with TRBD2. Germline V CDR1 and CDR2: SNHLY, FYNNEI. The V gene end was trimmed by 6 bases and the J gene end by 8 bases; junction bases not matched to a gene: 5. This CDR3 is built from 14 residues. The CDR3 coding sequence is TGTGCCAGCAGACTAGCGGGAGGTGCCTATGAGCAGTTCTTC. Its translation: CASRLAGGAYEQFF.

This chain connects TRBV5-1 to TRBJ1-1, with 8 bases aligning to TRBD1. The CDR3 has 11 amino acids. With 3 bases clipped from V and 11 bases from J, the junction kept 3 bases outside the gene matches. From germline, CDR1 is SGHRS and CDR2 YFSETQ. The CDR3 protein is CASSSTGAAFF. CDR3 DNA: TGCGCCAGCAGCTCGACAGGGGCGGCTTTCTTT.